Below, one T cell receptor (beta chain) is given with its context. Its antigen remains unknown. Germline lookup yields CDR1 MDHEN and CDR2 SYDVKM. The CDR3 extends over 15 amino acids. The junction had 6 bases not matched to a gene; V was cut back by 7 bases and J by 4 bases. This specimen belongs to a study of T cell responses to AZD1222 COVID-19 vaccine. Findings and limits, study-wide: Just a handful of AZD1222 recipients tested seropositive at baseline. Only after the peak T cell response were repertoires sampled. White British donors predominated, females outnumbered males, and clonal diversity was possibly underestimated.

The method was immunoSEQ multiplex PCR; TCRdb's version includes in-frame clones alone and lacks a portion of them. This sample has tens of thousands of clones, with 85% to 90% found just once. This receptor was taken from an adult in good health. The J gene is TRBJ2-6, the V gene TRBV28; 8 positions match TRBD1. The source was peripheral blood, collected on day 0 of MenACWY control vaccination. The CDR3 region is CASNQGAWGANVLTF. In nucleotides, the CDR3 is TGTGCCAGCAACCAGGGGGCGTGGGGGGCCAACGTCCTGACTTTC.